This TCR beta chain stems from a study of control samples from healthy donors and cancer patients. Sequencing was performed with immunoSEQ multiplex PCR; in TCRdb, only in-frame clones are kept and a portion is missing. Altogether 80,000 to 100,000 clones are present, approximately 86% being singletons, with the ten largest covering 13% to 15%. The source material was blood. This sequence was found in a man under 40 in good health.

In DNA form, the CDR3 reads TGTGCCAGTGCACAGGGTAGCTCCTACGAGCAGTACTTC. The encoded protein is CASAQGSSYEQYF. The J gene is TRBJ2-7, the V gene TRBV19; D possibly corresponds to TRBD1 (6 bases). Trimming removed 8 bases from V and 0 bases from J, with 11 bases in between. The CDR3 covers 13 residues. Germline lookup yields CDR1 LNHDA and CDR2 SQIVND (reference sequence).